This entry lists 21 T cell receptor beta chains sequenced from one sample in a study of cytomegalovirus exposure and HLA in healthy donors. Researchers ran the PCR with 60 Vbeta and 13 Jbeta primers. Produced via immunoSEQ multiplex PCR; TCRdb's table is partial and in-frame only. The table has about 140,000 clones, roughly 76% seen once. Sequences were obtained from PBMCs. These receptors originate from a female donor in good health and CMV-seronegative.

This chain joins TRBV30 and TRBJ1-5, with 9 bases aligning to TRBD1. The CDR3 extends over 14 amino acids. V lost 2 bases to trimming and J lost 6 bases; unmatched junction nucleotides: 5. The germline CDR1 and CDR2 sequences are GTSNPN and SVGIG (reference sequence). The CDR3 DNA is TGTGCCTGGAGTTGGGACAGGGAAGGTCAGCCCCAGCATTTT. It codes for CAWSWDREGQPQHF.

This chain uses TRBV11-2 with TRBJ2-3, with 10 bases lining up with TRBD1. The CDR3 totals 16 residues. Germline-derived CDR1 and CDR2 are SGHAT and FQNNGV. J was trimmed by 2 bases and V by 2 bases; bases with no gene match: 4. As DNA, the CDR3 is TGTGCCAGCAGCTTACTTGGGACAGGGGTCACAGATACGCAGTATTTT. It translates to CASSLLGTGVTDTQYF.

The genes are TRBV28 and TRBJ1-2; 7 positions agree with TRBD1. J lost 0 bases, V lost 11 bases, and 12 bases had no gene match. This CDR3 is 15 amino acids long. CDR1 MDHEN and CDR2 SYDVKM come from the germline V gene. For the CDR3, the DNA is TGTGCCGTCAGTTCCGGGACAGCATCTAACTATGGCTACACCTTC. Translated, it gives CAVSSGTASNYGYTF.

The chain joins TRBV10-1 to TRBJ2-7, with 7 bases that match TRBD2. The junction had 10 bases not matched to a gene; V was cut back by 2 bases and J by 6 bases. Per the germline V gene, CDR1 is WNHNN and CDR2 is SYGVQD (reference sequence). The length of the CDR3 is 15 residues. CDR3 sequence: CASSEKAGDPREQYF. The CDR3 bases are TGCGCCAGCAGTGAGAAGGCGGGGGATCCCCGCGAGCAGTACTTC.

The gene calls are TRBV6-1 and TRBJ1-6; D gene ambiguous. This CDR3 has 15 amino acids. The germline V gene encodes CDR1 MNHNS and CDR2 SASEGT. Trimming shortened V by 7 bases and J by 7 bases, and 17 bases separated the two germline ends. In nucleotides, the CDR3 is TGTGCCAGCACCGACCCTAGCTCCTTAAATTCACCCCTCCACTTT. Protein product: CASTDPSSLNSPLHF.

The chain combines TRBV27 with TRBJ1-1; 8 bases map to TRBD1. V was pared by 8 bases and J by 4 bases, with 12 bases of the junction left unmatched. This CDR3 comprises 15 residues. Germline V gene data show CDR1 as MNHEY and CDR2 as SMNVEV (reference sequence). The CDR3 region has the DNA TGTGCCAGCGGGGAGACAGGGGTCGGGGCCACTGAAGCTTTCTTT. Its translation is CASGETGVGATEAFF.

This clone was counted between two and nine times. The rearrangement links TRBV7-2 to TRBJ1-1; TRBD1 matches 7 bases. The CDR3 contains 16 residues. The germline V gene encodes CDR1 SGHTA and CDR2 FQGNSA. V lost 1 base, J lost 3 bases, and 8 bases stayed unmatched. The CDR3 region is CASSLVGGQRDTEAFF. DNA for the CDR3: TGTGCCAGCAGCTTAGTAGGGGGACAGCGGGACACTGAAGCTTTCTTT. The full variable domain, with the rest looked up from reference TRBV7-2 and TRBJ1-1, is GAGVSQSPSNKVTEKGKDVELRCDPISGHTALYWYRQSLGQGLEFLIYFQGNSAPDKSGLPSDRFSAERTGGSVSTLTIQRTQQEDSAVYLCASSLVGGQRDTEAFFGQGTRLTVV.

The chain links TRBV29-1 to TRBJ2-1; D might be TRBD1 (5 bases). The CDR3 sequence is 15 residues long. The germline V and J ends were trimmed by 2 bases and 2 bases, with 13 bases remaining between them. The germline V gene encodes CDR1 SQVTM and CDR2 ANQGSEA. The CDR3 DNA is TGCAGCGTTGAAATAGGGCAGGGCCCCTACAATGAGCAGTTCTTC. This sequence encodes CSVEIGQGPYNEQFF.

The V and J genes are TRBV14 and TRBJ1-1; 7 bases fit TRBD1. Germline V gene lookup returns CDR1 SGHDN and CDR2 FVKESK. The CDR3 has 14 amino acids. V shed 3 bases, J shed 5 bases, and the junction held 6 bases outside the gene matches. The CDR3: CASSQVRGVTEAFF. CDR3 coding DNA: TGTGCCAGCAGCCAGGTCAGGGGGGTAACTGAAGCTTTCTTT.

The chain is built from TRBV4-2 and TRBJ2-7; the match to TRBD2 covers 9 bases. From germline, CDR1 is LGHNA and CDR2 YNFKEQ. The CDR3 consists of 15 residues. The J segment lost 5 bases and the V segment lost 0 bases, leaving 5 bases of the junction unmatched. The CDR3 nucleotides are TGTGCCAGCAGCCAAGAAGGTCTAGCGGGGAACGAGCAGTACTTC. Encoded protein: CASSQEGLAGNEQYF.

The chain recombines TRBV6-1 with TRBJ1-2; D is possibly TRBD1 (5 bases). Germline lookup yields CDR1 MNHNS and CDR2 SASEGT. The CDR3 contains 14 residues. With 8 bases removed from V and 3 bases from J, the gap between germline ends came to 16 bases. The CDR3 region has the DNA TGTGCCAGCGTAATATTCGGACAAGACTATGGCTACACCTTC. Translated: CASVIFGQDYGYTF.

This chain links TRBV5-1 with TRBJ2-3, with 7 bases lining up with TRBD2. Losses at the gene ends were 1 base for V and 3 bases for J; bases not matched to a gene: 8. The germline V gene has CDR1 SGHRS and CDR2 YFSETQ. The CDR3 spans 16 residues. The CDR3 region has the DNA TGCGCCAGCAGCTTGAGGGCTAGCGGAGTGACAGATACGCAGTATTTT. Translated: CASSLRASGVTDTQYF.

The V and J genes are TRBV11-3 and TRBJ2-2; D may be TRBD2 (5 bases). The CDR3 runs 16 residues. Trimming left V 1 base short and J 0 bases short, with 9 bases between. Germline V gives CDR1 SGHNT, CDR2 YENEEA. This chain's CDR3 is CASSLVSGTNTGELFF. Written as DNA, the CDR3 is TGTGCCAGCAGCTTAGTATCGGGGACGAACACCGGGGAGCTGTTTTTT.

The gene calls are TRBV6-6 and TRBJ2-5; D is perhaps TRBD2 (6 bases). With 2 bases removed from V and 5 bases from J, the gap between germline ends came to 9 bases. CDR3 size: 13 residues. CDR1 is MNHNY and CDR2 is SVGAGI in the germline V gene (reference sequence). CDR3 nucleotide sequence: TGTGCCAGCAGTTACGGGAGGAGGGAGACCCAGTACTTC. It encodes CASSYGRRETQYF.

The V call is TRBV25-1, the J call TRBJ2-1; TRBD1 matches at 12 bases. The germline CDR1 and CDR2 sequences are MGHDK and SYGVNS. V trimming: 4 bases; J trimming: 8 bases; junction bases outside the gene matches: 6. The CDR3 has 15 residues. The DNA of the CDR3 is TGTGCCAGCAGTGGGCCGGGACAGGGGGCCTATGAGCAGTTCTTC. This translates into CASSGPGQGAYEQFF.

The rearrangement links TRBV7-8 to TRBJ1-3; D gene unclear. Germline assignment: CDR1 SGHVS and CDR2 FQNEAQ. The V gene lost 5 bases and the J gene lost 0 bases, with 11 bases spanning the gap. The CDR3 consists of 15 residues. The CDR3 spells CASSAEDTSGNTIYF. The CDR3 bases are TGTGCCAGCAGCGCGGAAGATACCTCTGGAAACACCATATATTTT.

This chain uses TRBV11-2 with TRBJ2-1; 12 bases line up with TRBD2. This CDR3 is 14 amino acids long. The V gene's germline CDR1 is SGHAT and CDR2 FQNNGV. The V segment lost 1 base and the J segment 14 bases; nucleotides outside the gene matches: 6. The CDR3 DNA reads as TGTGCCAGCAGCTTAGGCACTAGCGGGGGGTGGGAGTTCTTC. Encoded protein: CASSLGTSGGWEFF. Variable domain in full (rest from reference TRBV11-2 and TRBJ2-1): EAGVAQSPRYKIIEKRQSVAFWCNPISGHATLYWYQQILGQGPKLLIQFQNNGVVDDSQLPKDRFSAERLKGVDSTLKIQPAKLEDSAVYLCASSLGTSGGWEFFGPGTRLTVL.

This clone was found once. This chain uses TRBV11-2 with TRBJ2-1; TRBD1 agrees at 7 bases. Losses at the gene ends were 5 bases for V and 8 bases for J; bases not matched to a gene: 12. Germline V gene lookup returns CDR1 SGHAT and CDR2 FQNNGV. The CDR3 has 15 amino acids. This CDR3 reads CASSTQGQHIYEQFF. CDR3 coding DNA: TGTGCCAGCAGCACGCAGGGACAGCACATCTATGAGCAGTTCTTC.

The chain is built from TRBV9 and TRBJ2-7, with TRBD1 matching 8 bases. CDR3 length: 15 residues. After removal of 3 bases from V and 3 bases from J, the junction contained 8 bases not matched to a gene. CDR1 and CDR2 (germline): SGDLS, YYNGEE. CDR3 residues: CASSGTPGQVYEQYF. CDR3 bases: TGTGCCAGCAGCGGGACTCCGGGACAGGTCTACGAGCAGTACTTC.

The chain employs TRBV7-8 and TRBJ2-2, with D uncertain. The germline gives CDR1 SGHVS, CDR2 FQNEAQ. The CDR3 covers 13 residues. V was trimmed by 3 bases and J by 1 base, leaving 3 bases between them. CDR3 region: CASSFKNTGELFF. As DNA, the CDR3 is TGTGCCAGCAGCTTCAAGAACACCGGGGAGCTGTTTTTT.

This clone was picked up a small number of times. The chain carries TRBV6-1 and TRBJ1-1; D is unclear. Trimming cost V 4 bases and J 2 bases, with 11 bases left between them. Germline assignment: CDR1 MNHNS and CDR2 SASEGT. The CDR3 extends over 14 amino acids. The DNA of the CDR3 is TGTGCCAGCAGTGCTGGAGACTTAAACACTGAAGCTTTCTTT. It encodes CASSAGDLNTEAFF.